The source of this T cell receptor (beta chain) is a study of control samples from healthy donors and cancer patients. The germline V gene encodes CDR1 SGHDT and CDR2 YYEEEE. The CDR3 covers 13 residues. Trimming left V 4 bases short and J 2 bases short, with 10 bases between. The repertoire was sequenced with immunoSEQ multiplex PCR; TCRdb's copy has only in-frame clones and lacks some. This sample has around 140,000 clones, with roughly 92% found just once. The material sequenced was blood. The TCR sequence derives from a man aged 18-30 years in good health. This rearrangement joins TRBV5-6 to TRBJ2-7; D is uncertain. The CDR3 bases are TGTGCCAGCAGCATTGGACGGACCTACGAGCAGTACTTC. Translation gives CASSIGRTYEQYF.